Listed below are T cell receptor beta chains from one sample, sequenced in a study of Ad26.COV2.S vaccination and SARS-CoV-2 variants. Only in-frame clones appear in the TCRdb table, and some are missing; sequencing was by immunoSEQ multiplex PCR. The profile covers 300,000 to 500,000 clones, with roughly nine tenths appearing a single time and 3.5% taken by the ten largest. The specimen comprised peripheral blood, sampled in a trial of Ad26.COV2.S vaccine versus placebo. All receptors come from a person between 18 and 60 years old who received the Ad26.COV2.S COVID-19 vaccine or a placebo. Both conserved end residues are part of each CDR3. A D gene is named only where the DNA matches it firmly. A clone size is listed for some rows: how often the clone was seen (once, few, many), or a class if it is expanded.

-	TRBD2	TRBV3-1/TRBV3-2	TRBJ2-1	CASSQGLAGNEQFF	TGTGCCAGCAGCCAAGGTCTAGCGGGAAATGAGCAGTTCTTC
-	-	TRBV5-1	TRBJ1-1	CASSLTTPGQEAFF	TGCGCCAGCAGCCTGACGACCCCCGGTCAGGAAGCTTTCTTT
-	TRBD2	TRBV6-4	TRBJ2-2	CASSEAGFAGELFF	TGTGCCAGCAGTGAAGCGGGGTTCGCCGGGGAGCTGTTTTTT
-	-	TRBV5-4	TRBJ2-2	CASSNGLGTNTGELFF	TGTGCCAGCAGCAATGGTCTGGGGACGAACACCGGGGAGCTGTTTTTT
-	TRBD1	TRBV28	TRBJ1-1	CASSLPGGTEAFF	TGTGCCAGCAGTTTACCAGGGGGGACTGAAGCTTTCTTT
-	-	TRBV12-3/TRBV12-4	TRBJ2-5	CASSPGQQETQYF	TGTGCCAGCAGTCCCGGACAACAAGAGACCCAGTACTTC
-	TRBD1	TRBV19	TRBJ1-5	CASSIERGPNQPQHF	TGTGCCAGTAGTATAGAAAGGGGGCCCAATCAGCCCCAGCATTTT
few	TRBD1	TRBV5-6	TRBJ1-2	CASSPIGTGGSGYTF	TGTGCCAGCAGCCCGATCGGGACAGGGGGCTCTGGCTACACCTTC
-	-	TRBV24-1	TRBJ2-7	CATSDPRTYEQYF	TGTGCCACCAGTGACCCGCGGACTTACGAGCAGTACTTC
-	TRBD1	TRBV7-2	TRBJ1-1	CASSQGAENTEAFF	TGTGCCAGCAGCCAGGGGGCAGAAAACACTGAAGCTTTCTTT
-	TRBD1	TRBV30	TRBJ2-7	CASSRDRTFGLKRTVYEQYF	TGTGCCTCCAGTAGGGACAGGACCTTTGGTCTCAAGCGTACAGTCTACGAGCAGTACTTC
-	-	TRBV5-1	TRBJ2-7	CASSFSRDGAYEQYF	TGCGCCAGCAGCTTCTCCCGGGACGGAGCCTACGAGCAGTACTTC
once	-	TRBV7-2	TRBJ1-5	CASSLGEGPQPQHF	TGTGCCAGCAGCTTAGGGGAGGGGCCACAGCCCCAGCATTTT
-	-	TRBV6-2/TRBV6-3	TRBJ1-1	CASSRDGPAGAFF	TGTGCCAGCAGCAGAGACGGGCCAGCCGGGGCTTTCTTT
-	TRBD1	TRBV27	TRBJ1-4	CASSSTGGNEKLFF	TGTGCCAGCAGTTCCACAGGGGGCAATGAAAAACTGTTTTTT
-	-	TRBV7-9	TRBJ1-2	CASSLFDRPYGYTF	TGTGCCAGCAGCTTATTCGACAGGCCATATGGCTACACCTTC
-	TRBD1	TRBV4-1	TRBJ2-1	CASADGQGDNEQFF	TGCGCCAGCGCGGACGGACAGGGCGACAATGAGCAGTTCTTC
-	TRBD2	TRBV2	TRBJ2-2	CASNLAGDNTGELFF	TGTGCCAGCAATCTAGCGGGTGATAACACCGGGGAGCTGTTTTTT
-	-	TRBV9	TRBJ1-2	CASSPGTGGYTF	TGTGCCAGCAGCCCGGGGACTGGCGGCTACACCTTC
-	-	TRBV4-3	TRBJ1-5	CASSLKVGTNQPQHF	TGCGCCAGCAGCCTGAAAGTGGGTACCAATCAGCCCCAGCATTTT
-	-	TRBV3-1/TRBV3-2	TRBJ1-6	CASTAGPLSLDNSPLHF	TGTGCCAGCACCGCAGGCCCTCTGTCGTTGGATAATTCACCCCTCCACTTT
once	TRBD1	TRBV5-8	TRBJ1-2	CASSLVSGGGYTF	TGTGCCAGCAGCTTAGTATCAGGGGGCGGCTACACCTTC
-	-	TRBV5-1	TRBJ1-4	CASSSTGKNEKLFF	TGCGCCAGCAGCTCCACAGGGAAGAATGAAAAACTGTTTTTT
-	TRBD1	TRBV10-3	TRBJ2-7	CASRGQAYEQYF	TGTGCCAGCCGGGGACAGGCTTACGAGCAGTACTTC
-	-	TRBV6-1	TRBJ1-5	CASSATGWGSSNQPQHF	TGTGCCAGCAGTGCCACAGGTTGGGGGTCGAGCAATCAGCCCCAGCATTTT
-	TRBD1	TRBV19	TRBJ1-2	CASSVRDRLYGYTF	TGTGCCAGTAGTGTCCGGGACAGACTCTATGGCTACACCTTC
-	-	TRBV11-3	TRBJ2-3	CASSLVANTDTQYF	TGTGCCAGCAGCTTGGTGGCTAACACAGATACGCAGTATTTT
-	-	TRBV10-3	TRBJ2-5	CAISPGSETQYF	TGTGCCATCAGCCCAGGGAGCGAGACCCAGTACTTC
-	-	TRBV18	TRBJ2-1	CASSGGARDNEQFF	TGTGCCAGCTCAGGGGGCGCCAGGGACAATGAGCAGTTCTTC
once	-	TRBV19	TRBJ2-6	CASTETGSSGANVLTF	TGTGCCAGTACGGAGACAGGAAGCTCTGGGGCCAACGTCCTGACTTTC
-	TRBD2	TRBV3-1/TRBV3-2	TRBJ2-1	CASSQDSIDFLAGVYNEQFF	TGTGCCAGCAGCCAAGACTCAATCGACTTTCTAGCGGGGGTCTACAATGAGCAGTTCTTC
-	-	TRBV15	TRBJ1-1	CATSRDPDSNTEAFF	TGTGCCACCAGCAGAGACCCGGACAGTAACACTGAAGCTTTCTTT
-	-	TRBV24-1	TRBJ1-5	CATSDAGVNQPQHF	TGTGCCACCAGTGATGCGGGGGTAAATCAGCCCCAGCATTTT
-	-	TRBV27	TRBJ1-2	CASSPRRGVQPSNYGYTF	TGTGCCAGCAGCCCCAGGCGGGGGGTCCAGCCTTCTAACTATGGCTACACCTTC
-	TRBD2	TRBV3-1/TRBV3-2	TRBJ2-1	CASSQAAGASNEQFF	TGTGCCAGCAGCCAAGCAGCGGGGGCCAGCAATGAGCAGTTCTTC
-	-	TRBV7-8	TRBJ1-4	CASSDRDNLEKLFF	TGTGCCAGCAGCGACCGGGACAATCTTGAAAAACTGTTTTTT
-	-	TRBV11-2	TRBJ2-2	CASSLGLGLDNTGELFF	TGTGCCAGCAGCTTAGGTTTGGGTCTAGATAACACCGGGGAGCTGTTTTTT
-	-	TRBV7-9	TRBJ2-3	CASSAGPGTTHTQYF	TGTGCCAGCAGCGCGGGCCCGGGGACAACCCATACGCAGTATTTT
-	-	TRBV2	TRBJ2-5	CASSGGQETQYF	TGTGCCAGCAGTGGTGGGCAAGAGACCCAGTACTTC
-	-	TRBV4-2	TRBJ1-2	CASSQAQGLVGYTF	TGTGCCAGCAGCCAAGCTCAGGGGCTGGTTGGCTACACCTTC
-	-	TRBV6-2/TRBV6-3	TRBJ2-1	CASSSSRSYNEQFF	TGTGCCAGCAGTTCTAGCCGTTCCTACAATGAGCAGTTCTTC
-	-	TRBV2	TRBJ1-1	CASSVVGPEAFF	TGTGCCAGCAGTGTAGTGGGACCTGAAGCTTTCTTT
-	-	TRBV5-4	TRBJ1-5	CASSLDPEGQPQHF	TGTGCCAGCAGTCTAGACCCCGAGGGTCAGCCCCAGCATTTT
-	TRBD1	TRBV7-9	TRBJ1-4	CASSAGGQGGEKLFF	TGTGCCAGCAGCGCTGGAGGACAGGGGGGTGAAAAACTGTTTTTT
-	-	TRBV12-2	TRBJ1-2	CASRSSDTPNYGYTF	TGTGCAAGTCGCTCATCGGATACACCAAACTATGGCTACACCTTC
-	TRBD1	TRBV18	TRBJ2-2	CASSFGTERTGELFF	TGTGCCAGCTCCTTCGGGACAGAAAGGACCGGGGAGCTGTTTTTT
-	-	TRBV21-1	TRBJ2-6	CASRPSGANVLTF	TGTGCCTCACGCCCGTCTGGGGCCAACGTCCTGACTTTC
once	TRBD2	TRBV6-5	TRBJ2-1	CASTPVAGANNEQFF	TGTGCCAGCACCCCCGTAGCGGGGGCAAACAATGAGCAGTTCTTC
many	-	TRBV6-5	TRBJ2-7	CASSTGPYEQYF	TGTGCCAGCAGTACAGGCCCCTACGAGCAGTACTTC
-	-	TRBV3-1/TRBV3-2	TRBJ1-2	CASSPGQDRIYGYTF	TGTGCCAGCAGTCCCGGACAAGACCGAATCTATGGCTACACCTTC
-	TRBD2	TRBV7-2	TRBJ2-7	CASSPGGLAGGYYEQYF	TGTGCCAGCAGCCCAGGGGGGCTAGCGGGGGGATATTACGAGCAGTACTTC
-	-	TRBV7-2	TRBJ1-5	CASSLGRGESQPQHF	TGTGCCAGCAGCTTAGGGAGAGGGGAGAGTCAGCCCCAGCATTTT
-	TRBD1	TRBV2	TRBJ1-4	CASRGRQGNEKLFF	TGTGCCAGCAGGGGGCGACAGGGTAATGAAAAACTGTTTTTT
-	-	TRBV21-1	TRBJ1-3	CASSNRSGTGNTIYF	TGTGCCAGCAGCAATCGGTCGGGAACTGGAAACACCATATATTTT
-	-	TRBV29-1	TRBJ2-3	CSVGEGYTDTQYF	TGCAGCGTTGGTGAGGGCTACACAGATACGCAGTATTTT
-	-	TRBV11-2	TRBJ2-7	CASNLVGDYEQYF	TGTGCCAGCAACTTGGTAGGGGACTACGAGCAGTACTTC
-	-	TRBV10-3	TRBJ1-1	CAISGPGQNTEAFF	TGTGCCATCAGTGGGCCGGGACAGAACACTGAAGCTTTCTTT
-	-	TRBV19	TRBJ2-3	CASSIGGSTDTQYF	TGTGCCAGTAGTATAGGGGGTAGCACAGATACGCAGTATTTT